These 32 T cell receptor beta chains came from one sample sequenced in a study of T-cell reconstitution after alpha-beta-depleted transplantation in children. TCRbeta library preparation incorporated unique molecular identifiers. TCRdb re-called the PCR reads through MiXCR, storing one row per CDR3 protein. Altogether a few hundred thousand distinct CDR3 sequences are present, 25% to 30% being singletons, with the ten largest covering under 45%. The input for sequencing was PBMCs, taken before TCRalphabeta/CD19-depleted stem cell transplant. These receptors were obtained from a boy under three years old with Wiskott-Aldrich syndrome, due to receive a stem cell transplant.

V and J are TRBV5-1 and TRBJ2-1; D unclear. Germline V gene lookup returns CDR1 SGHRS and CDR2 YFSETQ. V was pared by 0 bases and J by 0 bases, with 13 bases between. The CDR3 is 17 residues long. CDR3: CASSLGIPGSSYNEQFF. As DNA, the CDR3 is TGCGCCAGCAGCTTGGGGATTCCAGGAAGCTCCTACAATGAGCAGTTCTTC. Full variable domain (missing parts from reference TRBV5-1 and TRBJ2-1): KAGVTQTPRYLIKTRGQQVTLSCSPISGHRSVSWYQQTPGQGLQFLFEYFSETQRNKGNFPGRFSGRQFSNSRSEMNVSTLELGDSALYLCASSLGIPGSSYNEQFFGPGTRLTVL.

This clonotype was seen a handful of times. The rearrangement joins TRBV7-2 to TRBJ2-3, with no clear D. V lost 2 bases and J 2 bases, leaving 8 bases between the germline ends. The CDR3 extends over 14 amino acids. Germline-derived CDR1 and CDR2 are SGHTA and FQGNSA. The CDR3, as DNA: TGTGCCAGCAGCTTATTTGGGGACACAGATACGCAGTATTTT. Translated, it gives CASSLFGDTDTQYF.

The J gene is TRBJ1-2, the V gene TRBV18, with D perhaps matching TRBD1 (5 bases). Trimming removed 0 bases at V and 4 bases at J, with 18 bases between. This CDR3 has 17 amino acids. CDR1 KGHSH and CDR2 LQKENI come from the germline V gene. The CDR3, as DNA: TGTGCCAGCTCACCACCGAACTCCGGGACGCCTTTCTATGGCTACACCTTC. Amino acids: CASSPPNSGTPFYGYTF.

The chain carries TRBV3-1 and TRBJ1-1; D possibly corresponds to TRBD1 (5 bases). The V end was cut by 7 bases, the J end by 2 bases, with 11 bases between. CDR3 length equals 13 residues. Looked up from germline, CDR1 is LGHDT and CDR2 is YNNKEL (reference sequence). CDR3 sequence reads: CASNLGGNTEAFF. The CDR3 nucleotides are TGTGCCAGCAACCTGGGGGGTAACACTGAAGCTTTCTTT.

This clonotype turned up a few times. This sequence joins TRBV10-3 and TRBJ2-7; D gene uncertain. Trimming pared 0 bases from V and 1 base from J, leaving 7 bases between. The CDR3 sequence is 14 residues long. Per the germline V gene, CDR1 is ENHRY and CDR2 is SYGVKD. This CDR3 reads CAISESGSSYEQYF. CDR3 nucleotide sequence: TGTGCCATCAGTGAGTCTGGCAGTTCCTACGAGCAGTACTTC.

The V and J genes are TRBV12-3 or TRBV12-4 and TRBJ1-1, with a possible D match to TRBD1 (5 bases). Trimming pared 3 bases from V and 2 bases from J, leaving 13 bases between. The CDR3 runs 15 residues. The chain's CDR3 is CASSFGAGLNTEAFF. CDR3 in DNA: TGTGCCAGCAGTTTTGGGGCAGGGCTAAACACTGAAGCTTTCTTT.

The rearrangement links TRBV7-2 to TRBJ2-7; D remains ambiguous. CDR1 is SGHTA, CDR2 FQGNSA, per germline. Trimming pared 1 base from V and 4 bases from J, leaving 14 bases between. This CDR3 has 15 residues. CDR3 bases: TGTGCCAGCAGCTTAGTTGCTGCTTACGGTTACGAGCAGTACTTC. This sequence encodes CASSLVAAYGYEQYF.

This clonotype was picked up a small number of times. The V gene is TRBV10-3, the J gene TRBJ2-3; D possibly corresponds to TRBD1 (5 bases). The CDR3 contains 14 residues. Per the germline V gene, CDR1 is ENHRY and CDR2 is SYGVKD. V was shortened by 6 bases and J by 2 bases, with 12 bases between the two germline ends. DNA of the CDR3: TGTGCCATCAGAGTCCAGGGAACCACAGATACGCAGTATTTT. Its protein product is CAIRVQGTTDTQYF.

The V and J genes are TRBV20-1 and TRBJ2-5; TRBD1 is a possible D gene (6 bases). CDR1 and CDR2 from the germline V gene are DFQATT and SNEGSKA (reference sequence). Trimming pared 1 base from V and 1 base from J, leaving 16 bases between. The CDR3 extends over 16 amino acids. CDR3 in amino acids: CSARVAGRGGQETQYF. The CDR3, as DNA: TGCAGTGCTAGAGTGGCAGGGAGAGGGGGCCAAGAGACCCAGTACTTC.

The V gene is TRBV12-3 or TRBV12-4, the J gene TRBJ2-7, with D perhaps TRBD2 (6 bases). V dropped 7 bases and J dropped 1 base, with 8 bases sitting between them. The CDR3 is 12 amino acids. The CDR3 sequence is CASMGGSYEQYF. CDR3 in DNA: TGTGCCAGCATGGGGGGATCCTACGAGCAGTACTTC.

The CDR3 region has the DNA TGTGCCAGCAGCCCGCCACAGTGGGAGACCCAGTACTTC. Amino acids: CASSPPQWETQYF. The chain carries TRBV5-6 and TRBJ2-5; no clear D. The CDR3 has 13 amino acids. The germline V gene encodes CDR1 SGHDT and CDR2 YYEEEE. Trimming removed 4 bases at V and 5 bases at J, with 12 bases between. The entire variable domain, with the rest obtained from reference TRBV5-6 and TRBJ2-5, is as follows: DAGVTQSPTHLIKTRGQQVTLRCSPKSGHDTVSWYQQALGQGPQFIFQYYEEEERQRGNFPDRFSGHQFPNYSSELNVNALLLGDSALYLCASSPPQWETQYFGPGTRLLVL.

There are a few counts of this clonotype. The CDR3 DNA reads as TGCAGTGCTAGAGGGGTCGGGCGGATCTCATACAATGAGCAGTTCTTC. It specifies CSARGVGRISYNEQFF. This chain links TRBV20-1 with TRBJ2-1; D ambiguous. V lost 1 base and J lost 4, with 17 bases in between. The CDR3 contains 16 residues. Germline values: CDR1 DFQATT, CDR2 SNEGSKA (reference sequence).

The CDR3 loop reads CASSLGTGTGGDEQFF. The CDR3 coding sequence is TGTGCCAGCAGTCTGGGGACAGGGACGGGGGGGGATGAGCAGTTCTTC. The genes are TRBV12-3 or TRBV12-4 and TRBJ2-1; a possible D gene is TRBD1 (9 bases). CDR3 length: 16 residues. Trimming removed 5 bases at V and 8 bases at J, with 22 bases between.

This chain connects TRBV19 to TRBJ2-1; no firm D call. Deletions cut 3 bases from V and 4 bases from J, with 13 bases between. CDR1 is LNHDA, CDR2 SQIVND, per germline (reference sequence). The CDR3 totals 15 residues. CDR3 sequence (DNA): TGTGCCAGTAGTATCGGTCATGGTTCTTACAATGAGCAGTTCTTC. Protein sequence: CASSIGHGSYNEQFF.

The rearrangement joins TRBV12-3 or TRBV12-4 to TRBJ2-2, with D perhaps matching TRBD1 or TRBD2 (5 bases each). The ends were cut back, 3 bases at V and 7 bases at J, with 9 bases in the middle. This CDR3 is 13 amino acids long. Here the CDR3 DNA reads TGTGCCAGCAGTTTCGAGGGGAACGGGGAGCTGTTTTTT. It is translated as CASSFEGNGELFF.

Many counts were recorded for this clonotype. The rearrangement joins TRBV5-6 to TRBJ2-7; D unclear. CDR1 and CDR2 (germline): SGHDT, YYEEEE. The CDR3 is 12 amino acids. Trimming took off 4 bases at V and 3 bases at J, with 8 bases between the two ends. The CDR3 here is CASSLGYYEQYF. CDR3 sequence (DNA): TGTGCCAGCAGCCTCGGATACTACGAGCAGTACTTC.

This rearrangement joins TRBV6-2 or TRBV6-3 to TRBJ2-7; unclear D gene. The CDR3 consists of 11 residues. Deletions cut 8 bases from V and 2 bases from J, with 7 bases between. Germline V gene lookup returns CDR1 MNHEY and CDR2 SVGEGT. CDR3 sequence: CASGTPYEQYF. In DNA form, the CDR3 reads TGTGCCAGCGGCACCCCCTACGAGCAGTACTTC.

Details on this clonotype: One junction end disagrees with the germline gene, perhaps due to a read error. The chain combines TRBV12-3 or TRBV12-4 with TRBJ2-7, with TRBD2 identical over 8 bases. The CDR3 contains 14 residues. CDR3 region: CAKPRGGTSTPGDF. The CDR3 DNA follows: TGTGCCAAGCCTCGGGGCGGGACTAGTACTCCCGGCGACTTC.

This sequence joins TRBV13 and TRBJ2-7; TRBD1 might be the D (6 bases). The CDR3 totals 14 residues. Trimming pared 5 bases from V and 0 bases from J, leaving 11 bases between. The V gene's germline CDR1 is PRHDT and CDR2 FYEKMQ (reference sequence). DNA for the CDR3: TGTGCCAGCAGCAACCGACAGGACTCCTACGAGCAGTACTTC. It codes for CASSNRQDSYEQYF.

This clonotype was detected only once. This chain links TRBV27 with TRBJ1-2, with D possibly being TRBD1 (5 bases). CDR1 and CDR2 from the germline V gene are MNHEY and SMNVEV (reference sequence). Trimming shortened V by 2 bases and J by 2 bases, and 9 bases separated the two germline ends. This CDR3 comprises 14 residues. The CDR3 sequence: CASSLGAGNYGYTF. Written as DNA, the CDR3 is TGTGCCAGCAGTTTAGGGGCAGGGAACTATGGCTACACCTTC.

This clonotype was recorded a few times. The DNA of the CDR3 is TGTGCCCTGGGGCCCGGACAGGGCGATGGCTACACCTTC. Encoded protein: CALGPGQGDGYTF. The rearrangement uses TRBV21-1 and TRBJ1-2; whether TRBD1, the table's D call, matches the DNA was not checked. TRBV21-1 is a known pseudogene. The CDR3 length is 13 residues.

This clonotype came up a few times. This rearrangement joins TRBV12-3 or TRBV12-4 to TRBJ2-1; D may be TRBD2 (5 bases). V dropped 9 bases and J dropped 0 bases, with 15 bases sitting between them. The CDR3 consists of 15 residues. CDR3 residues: CASKKEVSSYNEQFF. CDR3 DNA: TGTGCCAGTAAAAAGGAGGTTAGCTCCTACAATGAGCAGTTCTTC.

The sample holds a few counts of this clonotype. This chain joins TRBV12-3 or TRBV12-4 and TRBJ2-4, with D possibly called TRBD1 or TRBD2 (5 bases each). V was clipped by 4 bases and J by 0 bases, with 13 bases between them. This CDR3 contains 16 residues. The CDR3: CASSSTPGTAKNIQYF. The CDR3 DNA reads TGTGCCAGCAGTTCTACACCCGGGACAGCCAAAAACATTCAGTACTTC.

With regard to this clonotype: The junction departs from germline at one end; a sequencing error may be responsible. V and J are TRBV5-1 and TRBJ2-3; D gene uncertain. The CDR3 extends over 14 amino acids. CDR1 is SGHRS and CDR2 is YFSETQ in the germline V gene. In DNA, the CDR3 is TGCGCCAGCACCTTGATGTCGGTGGCAGATACGCAGTATTTT. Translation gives CASTLMSVADTQYF.

CDR3 in DNA: TGCAGTACAGTAGGGAAGAACACAGATACGCAGTATTTT. Translated: CSTVGKNTDTQYF. The rearrangement joins TRBV20-1 to TRBJ2-3, with D unresolved. V was cut by 8 bases and J by 2 bases, with 14 bases left in between. This CDR3 is 13 amino acids long. Germline V lookup: CDR1 DFQATT, CDR2 SNEGSKA (reference sequence).

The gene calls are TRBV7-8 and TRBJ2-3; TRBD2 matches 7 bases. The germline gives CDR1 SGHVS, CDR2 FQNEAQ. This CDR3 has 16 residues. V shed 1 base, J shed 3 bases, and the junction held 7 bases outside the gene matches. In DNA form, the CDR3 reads TGTGCCAGCAGCTTAGACGGGGGGATGAGGACAGATACGCAGTATTTT. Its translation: CASSLDGGMRTDTQYF.

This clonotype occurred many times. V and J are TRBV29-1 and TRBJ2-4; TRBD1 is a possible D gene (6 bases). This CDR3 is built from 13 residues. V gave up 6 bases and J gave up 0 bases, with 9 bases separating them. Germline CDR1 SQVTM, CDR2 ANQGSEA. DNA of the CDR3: TGCAGCGTCACAGGGTTAGCCAAAAACATTCAGTACTTC. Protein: CSVTGLAKNIQYF. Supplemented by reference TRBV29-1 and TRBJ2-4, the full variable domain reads SAVISQKPSRDICQRGTSLTIQCQVDSQVTMMFWYRQQPGQSLTLIATANQGSEATYESGFVIDKFPISRPNLTFSTLTVSNMSPEDSSIYLCSVTGLAKNIQYFGAGTRLSVL.

DNA of the CDR3: TGTGCCAGCAGTGAAACAGAAGAGACCCAGTACTTC. This encodes CASSETEETQYF. V is TRBV2 and J is TRBJ2-5, with no clear D. Trimming left V 2 bases short and J 3 bases short, with 4 bases between. The V gene's germline CDR1 is SNHLY and CDR2 FYNNEI. The CDR3 totals 12 residues.

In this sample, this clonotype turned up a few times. CDR3 region: CASTMTGSNEQFF. The CDR3 DNA is TGTGCCAGCACCATGACAGGTAGCAATGAGCAGTTCTTC. The rearrangement links TRBV27 to TRBJ2-1, with D maybe TRBD1 (6 bases). Trimming removed 7 bases at V and 6 bases at J, with 13 bases between. Germline V gene data show CDR1 as MNHEY and CDR2 as SMNVEV (reference sequence). The CDR3 loop spans 13 amino acids.

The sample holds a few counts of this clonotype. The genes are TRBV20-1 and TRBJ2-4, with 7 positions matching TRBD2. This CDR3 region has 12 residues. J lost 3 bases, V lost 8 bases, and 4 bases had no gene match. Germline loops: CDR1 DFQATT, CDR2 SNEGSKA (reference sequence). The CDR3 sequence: CSSSGGKNIQYF. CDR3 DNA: TGCAGTTCCTCGGGGGGCAAAAACATTCAGTACTTC.

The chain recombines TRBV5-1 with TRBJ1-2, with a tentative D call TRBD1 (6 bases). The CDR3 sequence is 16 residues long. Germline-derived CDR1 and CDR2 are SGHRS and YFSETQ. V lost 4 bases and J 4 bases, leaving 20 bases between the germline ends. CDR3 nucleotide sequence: TGCGCCAGCAGCGACCTAACACAGGGTGCGGTCTATGGCTACACCTTC. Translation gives CASSDLTQGAVYGYTF.

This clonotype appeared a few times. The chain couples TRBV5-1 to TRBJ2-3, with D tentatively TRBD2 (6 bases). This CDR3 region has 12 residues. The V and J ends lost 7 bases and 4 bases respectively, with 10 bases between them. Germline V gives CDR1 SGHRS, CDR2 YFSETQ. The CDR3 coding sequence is TGCGCCAGCGGGACGGGAGCAGATACGCAGTATTTT. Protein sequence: CASGTGADTQYF.